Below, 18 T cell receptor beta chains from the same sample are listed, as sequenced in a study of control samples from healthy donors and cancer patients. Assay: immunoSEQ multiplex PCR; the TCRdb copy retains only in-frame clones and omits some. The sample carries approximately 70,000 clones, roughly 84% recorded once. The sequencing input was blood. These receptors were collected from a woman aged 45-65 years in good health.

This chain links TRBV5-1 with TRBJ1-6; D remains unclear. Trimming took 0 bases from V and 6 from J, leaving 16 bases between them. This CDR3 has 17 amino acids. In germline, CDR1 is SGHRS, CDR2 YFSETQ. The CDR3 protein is CASSLDAGARSNSPLHF. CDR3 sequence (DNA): TGCGCCAGCAGCTTGGACGCGGGAGCACGATCTAATTCACCCCTCCACTTT.

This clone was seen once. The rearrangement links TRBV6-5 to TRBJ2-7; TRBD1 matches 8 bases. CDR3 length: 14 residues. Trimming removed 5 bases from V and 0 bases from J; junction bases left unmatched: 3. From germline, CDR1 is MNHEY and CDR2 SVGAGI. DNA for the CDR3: TGTGCCAGCAGTCCGGACAGGGCCTCCTACGAGCAGTACTTC. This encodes CASSPDRASYEQYF.

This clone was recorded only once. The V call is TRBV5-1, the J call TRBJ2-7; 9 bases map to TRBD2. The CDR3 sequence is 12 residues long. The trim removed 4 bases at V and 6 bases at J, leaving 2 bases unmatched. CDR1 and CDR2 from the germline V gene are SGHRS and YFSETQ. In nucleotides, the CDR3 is TGCGCCAGCAGCCGAGCGGGGGGCGAGCAGTACTTC. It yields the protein CASSRAGGEQYF.

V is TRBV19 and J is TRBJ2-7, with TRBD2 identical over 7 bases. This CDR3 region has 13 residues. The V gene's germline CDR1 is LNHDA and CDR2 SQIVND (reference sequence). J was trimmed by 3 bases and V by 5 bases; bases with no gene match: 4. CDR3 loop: CASSVRGDYEQYF. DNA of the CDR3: TGTGCCAGTAGTGTTCGGGGGGACTACGAGCAGTACTTC.

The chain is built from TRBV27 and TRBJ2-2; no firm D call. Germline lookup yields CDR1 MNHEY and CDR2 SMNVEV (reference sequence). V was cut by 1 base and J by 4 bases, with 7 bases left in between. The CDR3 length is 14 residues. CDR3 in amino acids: CASSLLRSTGELFF. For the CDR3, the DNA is TGTGCCAGCAGTTTATTGCGTAGCACCGGGGAGCTGTTTTTT.

CDR3 bases: TGTGCCAGCAGCGCCCCCGGGACAGGGGGGGAAAAACTGTTTTTT. It translates to CASSAPGTGGEKLFF. This chain uses TRBV9 with TRBJ1-4; 11 bases map to TRBD1. V was clipped by 3 bases and J by 8 bases; unmatched bases: 6. In germline, CDR1 is SGDLS, CDR2 YYNGEE. This CDR3 comprises 15 residues.

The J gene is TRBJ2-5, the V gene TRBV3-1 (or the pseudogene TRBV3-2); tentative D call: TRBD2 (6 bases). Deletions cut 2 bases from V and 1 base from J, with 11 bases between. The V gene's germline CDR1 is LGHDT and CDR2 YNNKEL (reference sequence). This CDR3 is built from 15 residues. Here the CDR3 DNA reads TGTGCCAGCAGCCAACCGGGACTTCTCCAAGAGACCCAGTACTTC. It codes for CASSQPGLLQETQYF.

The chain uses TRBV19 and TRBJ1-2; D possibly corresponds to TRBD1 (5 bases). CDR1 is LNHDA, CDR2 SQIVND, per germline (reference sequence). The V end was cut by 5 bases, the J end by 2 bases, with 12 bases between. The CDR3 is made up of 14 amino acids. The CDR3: CASSSGHKNYGYTF. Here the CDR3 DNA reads TGTGCCAGTAGTTCCGGACACAAAAACTATGGCTACACCTTC.

This CDR3 reads CAWNRGQPNEAFF. The DNA for the CDR3 is TGTGCCTGGAACAGGGGACAGCCGAATGAAGCTTTCTTT. This chain connects TRBV30 to TRBJ1-1; 7 bases are shared with TRBD1. The trim removed 4 bases at V and 7 bases at J, leaving 9 bases unmatched. This CDR3 spans 13 amino acids. Germline loops: CDR1 GTSNPN, CDR2 SVGIG (reference sequence).

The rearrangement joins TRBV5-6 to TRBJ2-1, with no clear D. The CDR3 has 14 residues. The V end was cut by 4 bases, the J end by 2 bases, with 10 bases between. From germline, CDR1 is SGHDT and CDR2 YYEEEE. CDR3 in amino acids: CASSLGPPYNEQFF. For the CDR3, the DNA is TGTGCCAGCAGCCTAGGCCCGCCCTACAATGAGCAGTTCTTC.

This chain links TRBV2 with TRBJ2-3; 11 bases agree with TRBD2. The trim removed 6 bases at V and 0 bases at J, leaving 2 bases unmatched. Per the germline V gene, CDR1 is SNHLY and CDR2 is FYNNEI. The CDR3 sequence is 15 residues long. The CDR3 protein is CASRGTSGSTDTQYF. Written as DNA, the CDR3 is TGTGCCAGCAGAGGGACTAGCGGTAGCACAGATACGCAGTATTTT.

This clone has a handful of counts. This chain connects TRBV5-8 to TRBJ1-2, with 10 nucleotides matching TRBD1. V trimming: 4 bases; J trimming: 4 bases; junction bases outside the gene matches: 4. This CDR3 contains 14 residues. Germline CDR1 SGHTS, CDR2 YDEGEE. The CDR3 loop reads CASSLGQGGYGYTF. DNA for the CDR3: TGTGCCAGCAGCCTTGGACAGGGGGGCTATGGCTACACCTTC.

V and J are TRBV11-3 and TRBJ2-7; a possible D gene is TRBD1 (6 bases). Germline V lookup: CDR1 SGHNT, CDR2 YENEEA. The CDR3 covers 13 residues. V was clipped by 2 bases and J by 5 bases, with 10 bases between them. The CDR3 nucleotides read TGTGCCAGCAGCTTAACAGGGTCCGACGAGCAGTACTTC. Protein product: CASSLTGSDEQYF.

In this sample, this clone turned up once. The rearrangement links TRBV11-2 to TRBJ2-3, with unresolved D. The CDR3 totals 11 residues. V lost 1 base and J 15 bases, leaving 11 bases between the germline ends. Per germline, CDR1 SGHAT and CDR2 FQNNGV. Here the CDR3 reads CASSLGPVAYF. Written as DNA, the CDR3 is TGTGCCAGCAGCTTAGGTCCCGTGGCATATTTT.

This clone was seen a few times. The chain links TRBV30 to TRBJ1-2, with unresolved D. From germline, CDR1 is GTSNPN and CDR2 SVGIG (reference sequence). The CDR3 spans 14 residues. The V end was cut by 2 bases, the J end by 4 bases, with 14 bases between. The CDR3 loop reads CAWSFGGSSYGYTF. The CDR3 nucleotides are TGTGCCTGGAGTTTTGGTGGGAGCAGCTATGGCTACACCTTC.

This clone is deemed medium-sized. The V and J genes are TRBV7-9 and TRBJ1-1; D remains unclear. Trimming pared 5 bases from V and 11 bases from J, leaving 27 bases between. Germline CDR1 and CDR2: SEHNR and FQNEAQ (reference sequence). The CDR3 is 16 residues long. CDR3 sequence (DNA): TGTGCCAGCAGCCCGATATTGCCCCCGTCTAAAGTGGGGGCTTTCTTT. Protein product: CASSPILPPSKVGAFF.

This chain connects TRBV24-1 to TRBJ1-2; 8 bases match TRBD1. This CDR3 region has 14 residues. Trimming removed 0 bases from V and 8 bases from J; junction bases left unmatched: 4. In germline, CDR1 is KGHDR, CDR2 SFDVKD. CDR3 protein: CATSDLDRGYGYTF. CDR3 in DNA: TGTGCCACCAGTGATTTGGACAGGGGTTACGGCTACACCTTC.

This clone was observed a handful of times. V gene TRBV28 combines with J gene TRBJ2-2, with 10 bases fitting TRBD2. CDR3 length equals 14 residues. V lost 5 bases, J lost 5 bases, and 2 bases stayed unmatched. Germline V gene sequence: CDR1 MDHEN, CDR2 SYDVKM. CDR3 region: CASSRTSGTGELFF. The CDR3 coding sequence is TGTGCCAGCAGTCGGACTAGCGGAACCGGGGAGCTGTTTTTT.